The 9 T cell receptor beta chains below were found in one sample sequenced in a study of molecular identifiers for immune sequencing clone quantification. TCRdb fed the PCR reads into MiXCR, producing one record per CDR3 protein. The top ten hold around 1.5% of the sample, which has 60,000 to 80,000 distinct CDR3 sequences, 15% to 20% seen once. Sequencing was performed on naive CD8+ T cells from blood, with Jurkat cell RNA spiked in. Subset indicated: FACS-sorted CD8+CD4-CCR7+CD45RA+ naive T cells. These receptors came from a human donor in good health. Some libraries in this study had Jurkat cell RNA spiked in.

This clonotype was observed many times. The J gene is TRBJ2-3, the V gene TRBV28; a weak D match, TRBD1 (6 bases). Germline V gene sequence: CDR1 MDHEN, CDR2 SYDVKM. The CDR3 loop spans 12 amino acids. V gave up 4 bases and J gave up 5 bases, with 7 bases separating them. The DNA for the CDR3 is TGTGCCAGCAGTTGGGACAAAGATACGCAGTATTTT. It specifies CASSWDKDTQYF.

There are many counts of this clonotype. CDR3 sequence (DNA): TGTGCCAACCCCCCCAGGAACACAGATACGCAGTATTTT. Translating it yields CANPPRNTDTQYF. The V call is TRBV6-9, the J call TRBJ2-3, with D uncertain. V was trimmed by 10 bases and J by 2 bases, leaving 13 bases between them. The CDR3 has 13 residues. Germline CDR1 MNHGY, CDR2 SVAAGI.

A word on this clonotype: This may come from a read error, since a much larger clone is one base off. The CDR3 nucleotides are TGTGCCAGCAGCCCGGAGTTTGGGCAGGGGATTAGAAAACTGTTTTTT. As protein: CASSPEFGQGIRKLFF. The rearrangement uses TRBV7-9 and TRBJ1-4, with TRBD1 as a possible D gene (6 bases). The V end lost 5 bases, the J end lost 10 bases, and 23 bases lay between the germline ends. The germline V gene has CDR1 SEHNR and CDR2 FQNEAQ (reference sequence). CDR3 length: 16 amino acids. Based on the CDR3 plus reference TRBV7-9 and TRBJ1-4, the full variable domain is DTGVSQNPRHKITKRGQNVTFRCDPISEHNRLYWYRQTLGQGPEFLTYFQNEAQLEKSRLLSDRFSAERPKGSFSTLEIQRTEQGDSAMYLCASSPEFGQGIRKLFFGSGTQLSVL.

Points on this clonotype: A much larger clone is a single base away; this may be a read error. This chain uses TRBV27 with TRBJ1-5, with D maybe TRBD1 (5 bases). The CDR3 contains 15 residues. The ends were cut back, 5 bases at V and 6 bases at J, with 17 bases in the middle. Germline V gives CDR1 MNHEY, CDR2 SMNVEV (reference sequence). The CDR3 spells CASSVGTQGSQPQHF. As DNA, the CDR3 is TGTGCCAGCAGTGTCGGGACCCAAGGCAGTCAGCCCCAGCATTTT.

This clonotype has more than one count but fewer than ten. The genes are TRBV5-5 and TRBJ2-1; 10 bases map to TRBD1. The CDR3 has 15 residues. Trimming took 3 bases from V and 5 from J; bases not matched to a gene: 5. CDR1 and CDR2 from the germline V gene are SGHKS and YYEKEE (reference sequence). The CDR3, as DNA: TGTGCCAGCAGCTATGACAGGGGGCCCCACAATGAGCAGTTCTTC. This gives the protein CASSYDRGPHNEQFF.

The table lists this clonotype with many counts. The chain carries TRBV13 and TRBJ1-1; 10 positions match TRBD1. With V trimmed by 5 bases and J by 4 bases, 4 bases remained unmatched. CDR3 size: 14 residues. Germline V lookup: CDR1 PRHDT, CDR2 FYEKMQ (reference sequence). CDR3 in amino acids: CASSPGTGVTEAFF. The DNA for the CDR3 is TGTGCCAGCAGCCCCGGGACAGGGGTCACTGAAGCTTTCTTT.

A word on this clonotype: This may come from a read error, since a much larger clone is one base off. The rearrangement links TRBV19 to TRBJ2-1; 11 bases align to TRBD2. The V gene's germline CDR1 is LNHDA and CDR2 SQIVND (reference sequence). The CDR3 covers 14 residues. The CDR3 is CAGSELLAGEEQFF. The DNA for the CDR3 is TGTGCCGGTAGTGAATTACTAGCGGGGGAGGAGCAGTTCTTC.

This clonotype was counted ten times or more. The J gene is TRBJ2-2, the V gene TRBV3-1; D unresolved. Germline CDR1 LGHDT, CDR2 YNNKEL (reference sequence). The CDR3 is 13 residues long. V lost 6 bases and J 1 base, leaving 6 bases between the germline ends. This CDR3 is CASRPLNTGELFF. The DNA of the CDR3 is TGTGCCAGCAGGCCTTTGAACACCGGGGAGCTGTTTTTT.

Comments on this clonotype: A much larger clone lies one base from this, so it may be a read error. This sequence joins TRBV21-1 and TRBJ1-1; TRBD1, the table's D call, lacks a check against the DNA. TRBV21-1 is termed a pseudogene. The CDR3 loop spans 16 amino acids. The CDR3 DNA reads TGTGCCAGCAGGAAAATACAGGTCCCGGGGTACACTGGAGCTTTCTTT. It encodes CASRKIQVPGYTGAFF.